This T cell receptor beta chain originates from a study of T cells in narcolepsy. Findings and caveats of the study: Same-patient CSF and blood CD4+ T cell clonotypes included HCRT-specific and TRIB2-specific autoreactive ones. Autoreactive clone sequences were missing from some blood memory CD4+ repertoires.

This clone occurred a few times. Its antigen is unknown. Assay used: immunoSEQ multiplex PCR; TCRdb lists only in-frame clones, some missing. The sample contains over 15,000 clones, about nine tenths of which appear only once. The sequence derives from a human donor in good health. The sequenced material came from memory (CD45RA-) CD4+ T cells from blood.

The CDR3, as DNA: TGTGCCAGCAGTGAAAGGGGCGCTGAAGCTTTCTTT. Amino acid sequence: CASSERGAEAFF. The chain carries TRBV6-1 and TRBJ1-1, with D possibly being TRBD1 (5 bases). Germline CDR1 is MNHNS and CDR2 is SASEGT. The CDR3 length is 12 residues. V was pared by 2 bases and J by 6 bases, with 7 bases between.